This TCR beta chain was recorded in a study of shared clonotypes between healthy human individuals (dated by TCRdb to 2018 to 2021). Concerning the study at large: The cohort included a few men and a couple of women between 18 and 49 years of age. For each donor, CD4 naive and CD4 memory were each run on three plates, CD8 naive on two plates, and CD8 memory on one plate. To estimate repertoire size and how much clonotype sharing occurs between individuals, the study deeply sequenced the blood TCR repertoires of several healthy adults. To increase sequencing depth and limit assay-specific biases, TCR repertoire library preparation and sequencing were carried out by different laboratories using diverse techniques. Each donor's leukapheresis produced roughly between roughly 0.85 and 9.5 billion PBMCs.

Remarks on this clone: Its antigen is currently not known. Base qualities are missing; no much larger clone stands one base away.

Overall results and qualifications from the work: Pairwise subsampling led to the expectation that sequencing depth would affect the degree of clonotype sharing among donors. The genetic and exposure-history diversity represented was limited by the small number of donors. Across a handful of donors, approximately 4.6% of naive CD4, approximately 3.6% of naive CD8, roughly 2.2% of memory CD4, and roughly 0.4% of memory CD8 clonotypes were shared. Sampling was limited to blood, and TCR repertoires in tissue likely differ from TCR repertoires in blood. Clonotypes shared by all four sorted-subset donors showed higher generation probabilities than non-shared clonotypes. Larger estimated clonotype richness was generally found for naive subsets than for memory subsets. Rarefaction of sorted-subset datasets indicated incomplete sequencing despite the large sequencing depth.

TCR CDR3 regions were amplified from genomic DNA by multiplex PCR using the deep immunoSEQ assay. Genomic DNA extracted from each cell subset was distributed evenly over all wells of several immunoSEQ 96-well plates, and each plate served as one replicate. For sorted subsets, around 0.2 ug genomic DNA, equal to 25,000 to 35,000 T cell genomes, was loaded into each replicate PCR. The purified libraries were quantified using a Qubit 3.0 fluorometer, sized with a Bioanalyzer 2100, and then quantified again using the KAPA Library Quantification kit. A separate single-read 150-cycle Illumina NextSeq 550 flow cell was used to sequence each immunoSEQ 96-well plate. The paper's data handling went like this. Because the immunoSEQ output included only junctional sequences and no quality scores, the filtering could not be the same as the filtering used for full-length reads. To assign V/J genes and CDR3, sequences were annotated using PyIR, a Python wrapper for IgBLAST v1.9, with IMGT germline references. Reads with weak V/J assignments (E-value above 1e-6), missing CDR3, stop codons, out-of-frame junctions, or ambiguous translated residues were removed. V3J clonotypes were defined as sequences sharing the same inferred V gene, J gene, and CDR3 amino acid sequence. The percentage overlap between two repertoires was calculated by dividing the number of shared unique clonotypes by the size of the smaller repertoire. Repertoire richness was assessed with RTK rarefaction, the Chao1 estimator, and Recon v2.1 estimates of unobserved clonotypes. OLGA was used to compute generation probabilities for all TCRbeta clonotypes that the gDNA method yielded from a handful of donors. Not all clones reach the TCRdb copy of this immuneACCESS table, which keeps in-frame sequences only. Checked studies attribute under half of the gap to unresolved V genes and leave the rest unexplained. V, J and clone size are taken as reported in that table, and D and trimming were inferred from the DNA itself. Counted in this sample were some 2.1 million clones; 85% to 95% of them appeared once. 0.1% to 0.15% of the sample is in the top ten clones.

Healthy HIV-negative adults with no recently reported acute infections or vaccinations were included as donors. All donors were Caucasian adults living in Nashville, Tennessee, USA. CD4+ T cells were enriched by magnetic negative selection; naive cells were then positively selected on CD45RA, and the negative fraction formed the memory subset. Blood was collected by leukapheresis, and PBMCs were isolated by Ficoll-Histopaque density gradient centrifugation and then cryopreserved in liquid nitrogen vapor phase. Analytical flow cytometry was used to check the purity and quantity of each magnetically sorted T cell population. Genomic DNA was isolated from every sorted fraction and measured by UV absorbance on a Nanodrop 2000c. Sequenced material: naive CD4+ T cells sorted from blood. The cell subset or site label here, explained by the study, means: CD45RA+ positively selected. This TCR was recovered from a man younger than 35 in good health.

The CDR3 amino acid sequence is: CASSKSYEQYF. The sequenced DNA: TGTGCCAGCAGTAAATCTTACGAGCAGTACTTC. The chain employs TRBV6-1 and TRBJ2-7; no D segment can be confidently identified. The germline V gene gives CDR1 as MNHNS and CDR2 as SASEGT. V and J are truncated by 5 bases and 4 bases respectively, leaving an intervening sequence of 6 bases. The CDR3, from cysteine to phenylalanine, totals 11 residues. Only CDR3 DNA remains: 33 bases, in frame from the first base.